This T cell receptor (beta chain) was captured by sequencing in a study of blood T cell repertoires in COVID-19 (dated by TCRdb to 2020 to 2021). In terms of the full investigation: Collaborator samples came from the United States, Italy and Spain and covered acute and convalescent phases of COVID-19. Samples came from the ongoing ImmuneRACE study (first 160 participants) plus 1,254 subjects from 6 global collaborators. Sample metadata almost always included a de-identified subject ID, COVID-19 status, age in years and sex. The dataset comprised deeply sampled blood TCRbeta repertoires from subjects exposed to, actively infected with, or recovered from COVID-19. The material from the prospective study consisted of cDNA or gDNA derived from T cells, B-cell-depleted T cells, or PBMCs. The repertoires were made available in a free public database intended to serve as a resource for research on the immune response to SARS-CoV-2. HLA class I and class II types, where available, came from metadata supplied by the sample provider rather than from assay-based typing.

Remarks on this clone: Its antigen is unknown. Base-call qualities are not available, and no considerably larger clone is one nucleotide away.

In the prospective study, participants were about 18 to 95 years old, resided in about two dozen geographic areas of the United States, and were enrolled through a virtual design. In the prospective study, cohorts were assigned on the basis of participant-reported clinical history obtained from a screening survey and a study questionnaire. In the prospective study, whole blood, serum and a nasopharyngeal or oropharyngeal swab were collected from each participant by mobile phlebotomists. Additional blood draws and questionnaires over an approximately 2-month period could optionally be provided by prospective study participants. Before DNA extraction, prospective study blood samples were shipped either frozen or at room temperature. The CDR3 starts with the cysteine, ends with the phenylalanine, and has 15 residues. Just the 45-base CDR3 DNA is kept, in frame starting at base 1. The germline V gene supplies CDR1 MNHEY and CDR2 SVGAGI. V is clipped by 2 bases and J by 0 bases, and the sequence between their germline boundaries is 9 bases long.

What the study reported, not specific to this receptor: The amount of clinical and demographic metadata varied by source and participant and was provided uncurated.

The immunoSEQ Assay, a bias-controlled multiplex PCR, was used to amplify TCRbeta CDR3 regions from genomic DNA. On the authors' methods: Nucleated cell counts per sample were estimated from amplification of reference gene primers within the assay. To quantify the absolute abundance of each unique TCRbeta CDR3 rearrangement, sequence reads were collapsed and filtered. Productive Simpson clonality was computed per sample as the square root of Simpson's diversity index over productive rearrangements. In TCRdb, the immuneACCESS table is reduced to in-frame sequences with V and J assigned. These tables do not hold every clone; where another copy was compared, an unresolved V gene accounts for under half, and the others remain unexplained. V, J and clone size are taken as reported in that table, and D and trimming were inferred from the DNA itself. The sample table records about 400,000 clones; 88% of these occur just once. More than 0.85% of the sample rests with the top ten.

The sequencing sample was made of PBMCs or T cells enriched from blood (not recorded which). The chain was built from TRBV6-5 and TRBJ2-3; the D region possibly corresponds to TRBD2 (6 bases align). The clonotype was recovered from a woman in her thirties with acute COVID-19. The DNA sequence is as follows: TGTGCCAGCAGTTACGGCGGGACTAGCACAGATACGCAGTATTTT. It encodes CASSYGGTSTDTQYF.